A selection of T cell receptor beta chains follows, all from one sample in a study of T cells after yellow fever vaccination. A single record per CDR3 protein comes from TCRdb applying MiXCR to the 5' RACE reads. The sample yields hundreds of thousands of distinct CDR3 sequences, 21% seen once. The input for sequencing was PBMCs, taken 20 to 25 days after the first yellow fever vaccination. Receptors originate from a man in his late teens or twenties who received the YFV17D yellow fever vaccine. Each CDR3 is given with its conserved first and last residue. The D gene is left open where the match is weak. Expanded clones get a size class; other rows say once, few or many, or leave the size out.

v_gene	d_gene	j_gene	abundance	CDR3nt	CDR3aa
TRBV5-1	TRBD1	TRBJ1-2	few	TGCGCCAGCAGCTTCGGGACAGGGACCTACACCTTC	CASSFGTGTYTF
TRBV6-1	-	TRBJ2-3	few	TGTGCCAGCAGTCCGTCGGCGGGTTATACGCAGTATTTT	CASSPSAGYTQYF
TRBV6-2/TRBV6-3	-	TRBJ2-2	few	TGTGCCAGCAGTTACGGGGGGCGAATAACCGGGGAGCTGTTTTTT	CASSYGGRITGELFF
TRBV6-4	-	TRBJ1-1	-	TGTGCCAGCAGTGACTCTGGGGGAAAGGATGGTGGGACTGAAGCTTTCTTT	CASSDSGGKDGGTEAFF
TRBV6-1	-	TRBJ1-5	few	TGTGCCAGCAGTGAATTAGGGCAGCCCCAGCATTTT	CASSELGQPQHF
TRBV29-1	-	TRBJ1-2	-	TGCAGCGTTGTGGACAGTTTTTATGGCTACACCTTC	CSVVDSFYGYTF
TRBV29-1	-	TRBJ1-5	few	TGCAGCCCTAGGGCCCTAAGCCCCCAGCATTTT	CSPRALSPQHF
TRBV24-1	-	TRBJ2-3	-	TGTGCCACCAGTGAGCCCGGGACTAGCACAGATACGCAGTATTTT	CATSEPGTSTDTQYF
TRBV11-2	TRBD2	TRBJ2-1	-	TGTGCCAGCAGCTCACCCGGCGGGAGCGGGGAAGGACCCCAGTTCTTC	CASSSPGGSGEGPQFF
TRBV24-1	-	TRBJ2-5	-	TGTGCCACCGGTCCGGGACTCCAAGAGACCCAGTACTTC	CATGPGLQETQYF
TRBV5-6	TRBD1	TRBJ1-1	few	TGTGCCAGCGCTGTCCAGGGGGCTCCTTTCACTGAAGCTTTCTTT	CASAVQGAPFTEAFF
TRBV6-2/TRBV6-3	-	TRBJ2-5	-	TGTGCCAGCAGCCACTGGCGTGAGCAAGAGACCCAGTACTTC	CASSHWREQETQYF
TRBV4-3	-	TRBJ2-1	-	TGCGCCAGCAGCCAGAACCCCGAGAGCTCCTACAATGAGCAGTTCTTC	CASSQNPESSYNEQFF
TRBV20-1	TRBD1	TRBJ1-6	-	TGCAGTGCTAGCTGGACAGGGAGTAAGATAGATTCACCCCTCCACTTT	CSASWTGSKIDSPLHF
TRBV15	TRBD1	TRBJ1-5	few	TGTGCCACCAGCAAGGGAGGGGGCGCCAATCAGCCCCAGCATTTT	CATSKGGGANQPQHF
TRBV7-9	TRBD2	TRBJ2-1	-	TGTGCCAGCAGCTTCCCCCTGGCGGGGGACTACAATGAGCAGTTCTTC	CASSFPLAGDYNEQFF
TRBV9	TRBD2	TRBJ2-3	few	TGTGCCAGCAGCGCAGCCTTAGCGGGGGGGTCGGGAGATACGCAGTATTTT	CASSAALAGGSGDTQYF
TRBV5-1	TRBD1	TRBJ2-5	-	TGCGCCAGCAGCTTGGCCGACAGGGGGCGACTCGAGACCCAGTACTTC	CASSLADRGRLETQYF
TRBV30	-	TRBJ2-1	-	TGTGCCTGGAGTCCCTGGAGCTCCTACAATGAGCAGTTCTTC	CAWSPWSSYNEQFF
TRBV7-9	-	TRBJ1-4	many	TGTGCCAGCAGCTTAGCGCACCCTTTTGCAACTAATGAAAAACTGTTTTTT	CASSLAHPFATNEKLFF
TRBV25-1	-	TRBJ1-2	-	TGTGCCAGCAGATCGGACCGGAACTATGGCTACACCTTC	CASRSDRNYGYTF
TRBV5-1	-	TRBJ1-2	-	TGCGCCAGCAGCCTGCGCCGGGGGACACAAGGCTACACCTTC	CASSLRRGTQGYTF
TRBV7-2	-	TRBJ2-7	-	TGTGCCAGCAGCTTAGACGTCTTGGGCTCCTACGAGCAGTACTTC	CASSLDVLGSYEQYF
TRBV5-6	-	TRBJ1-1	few	TGTGCCAGCAGCTTTTTCGTGAGGACTGATGGGGCTTTCTTT	CASSFFVRTDGAFF
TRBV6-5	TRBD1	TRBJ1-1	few	TGTGCCAGCAGTTACTCGAGTCAGGGGGGCCACACTGAAGCTTTCTTT	CASSYSSQGGHTEAFF
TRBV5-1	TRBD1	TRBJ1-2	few	TGCGCCAGCAGCTGGTCGGAGGACAGGACTAACTATGGCTACACCTTC	CASSWSEDRTNYGYTF
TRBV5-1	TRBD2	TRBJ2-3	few	TGCGCCAGCAGCTTTAGCGGGGCCAGCACAGATACGCAGTATTTT	CASSFSGASTDTQYF
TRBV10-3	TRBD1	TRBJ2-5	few	TGTGCCATCGCTTTCGGACAGGGAGGCGAGACCCAGTACTTC	CAIAFGQGGETQYF
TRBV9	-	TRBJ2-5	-	TGTGCCAGCAGTGAAACCGGGGTTCAAGAGACCCAGTACTTC	CASSETGVQETQYF
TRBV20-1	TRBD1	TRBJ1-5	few	TGCAGTGCAAACGACTACTCAGGGGGCGATCAGCCCCAGCATTTT	CSANDYSGGDQPQHF
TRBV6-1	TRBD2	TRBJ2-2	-	TGTGCCAGCCAACTAGCGGGGGAGGAAAACACCGGGGAGCTGTTTTTT	CASQLAGEENTGELFF